Reported below is one TCR beta chain. Produced via immunoSEQ multiplex PCR; TCRdb's table is partial and in-frame only. Of over 75,000 clones in the sample, 90% were seen once. The sample originates from a study of PD-1 blockade in classical Hodgkin lymphoma. As for time point: cycle 4 day 1 (C4D1), after less than seven weeks of nivolumab. Every patient experienced relapse after autologous stem cell transplantation, and brentuximab vedotin exposure varied. CDR3 length: 20 residues. Germline assignment: CDR1 MRHNA and CDR2 SNTAGT. V lost 2 bases to trimming and J lost 0 bases; unmatched junction nucleotides: 10.

The specimen comprised peripheral blood mononuclear cells (PBMCs), sampled before the fourth cycle of nivolumab. The gene calls are TRBV6-4 and TRBJ2-6; TRBD1 matches at 10 bases. This clonotype was sampled from a human donor with classical Hodgkin lymphoma. The CDR3: CASSDSLRTGGSSGANVLTF. Here the CDR3 DNA reads TGTGCCAGCAGTGACAGCCTAAGGACAGGGGGATCCTCTGGGGCCAACGTCCTGACTTTC.